The 30 T cell receptor beta chains presented below share a single source sample, sequenced in a study of breast tumors, draining lymph nodes, adjacent tissues. Using its own MiXCR run on the multiplex PCR reads, TCRdb lists one record per CDR3 protein. The repertoire has 20,000 or so distinct CDR3 sequences, approximately 31% of them found once; the top ten carry over 8.5%. The specimen sequenced was breast tumor tissue. These receptors all stem from a female donor with breast cancer. Some clones in this sample may be carry-over from other donors' samples.

In this sample, this clonotype turned up many times. The gene calls are TRBV5-4 and TRBJ2-7; 9 bases fit TRBD2. Germline V gene lookup returns CDR1 SGHNT and CDR2 YYREEE (reference sequence). V shed 2 bases and J 5 bases; nucleotides not matched to a gene: 5. The CDR3 is 14 residues long. The CDR3 sequence is CASSFEREVNEQYF. The CDR3 DNA reads TGTGCCAGCAGCTTCGAGCGGGAGGTCAACGAGCAGTACTTC.

The sample holds many counts of this clonotype. The chain links TRBV19 to TRBJ2-3; 10 bases map to TRBD2. J lost 6 bases, V lost 1 base, and 4 bases had no gene match. CDR3 length: 15 residues. CDR1 is LNHDA and CDR2 is SQIVND in the germline V gene (reference sequence). The CDR3 sequence is CASSIALAGADTQYF. The CDR3 DNA sequence: TGTGCCAGTAGTATAGCCCTAGCGGGAGCTGATACGCAGTATTTT. The full variable domain, its missing parts supplied by reference TRBV19 and TRBJ2-3, is DGGITQSPKYLFRKEGQNVTLSCEQNLNHDAMYWYRQDPGQGLRLIYYSQIVNDFQKGDIAEGYSVSREKKESFPLTVTSAQKNPTAFYLCASSIALAGADTQYFGPGTRLTVL.

To note about this clonotype: This clone may be a read error of a much larger clone one base away. The conserved phenylalanine or tryptophan is not found at the CDR3 terminus, so this likely reflects a read error. The chain recombines TRBV3-1 with TRBJ2-3; no definite D call. Germline CDR1 is LGHDT and CDR2 is YNNKEL (reference sequence). The CDR3 has 11 amino acids. V gave up 9 bases and J gave up 4 bases, with 8 bases separating them. CDR3: CASVSADTQYL. The CDR3 bases are TGTGCCAGTGTAAGTGCAGATACGCAGTATCTT.

This clonotype was seen repeatedly, ten times or more. This chain joins TRBV18 and TRBJ2-1; TRBD2 aligns across 8 bases. CDR3 length: 17 amino acids. J gave up 8 bases and V 6 bases, and 18 bases lay outside the gene matches. The germline CDR1 and CDR2 sequences are KGHSH and LQKENI. CDR3 sequence (DNA): TGTGCCAGCTCTCCCGTGGGGGCTAGCGGGTATAAAGATGAGCAGTTCTTC. Encoded protein: CASSPVGASGYKDEQFF.

The chain couples TRBV24-1 to TRBJ2-3; TRBD2 matches 9 bases. This CDR3 has 16 amino acids. Germline CDR1 reads KGHDR; CDR2 reads SFDVKD. V shed 5 bases, J shed 1 base, and the junction held 6 bases outside the gene matches. CDR3 nucleotides: TGTGCCACCAGTGCCCCGGTAGCGGGGGGCACAGATACGCAGTATTTT. Protein: CATSAPVAGGTDTQYF.

The sample holds many counts of this clonotype. The chain couples TRBV12-3 or TRBV12-4 to TRBJ2-7, with TRBD1 identical over 7 bases. Unmatched junction bases numbered 3, after V lost 7 bases and J lost 0 bases. The CDR3 totals 13 residues. The CDR3 region is CASMTGSSYEQYF. CDR3 bases: TGTGCCAGCATGACAGGGAGCTCCTACGAGCAGTACTTC.

There are many counts of this clonotype. The CDR3 protein is CSARDRGGSYEQYF. The CDR3, as DNA: TGCAGTGCTAGAGATAGGGGAGGCTCCTACGAGCAGTACTTC. V is TRBV20-1 and J is TRBJ2-7; tentatively, D is TRBD2 (6 bases). Germline CDR1 and CDR2: DFQATT and SNEGSKA (reference sequence). CDR3 length: 14 residues. V lost 0 bases, J lost 0 bases, and 9 bases lay in between.

Points on this clonotype: Without the conserved terminal phenylalanine or tryptophan, this CDR3 likely stems from a read error. The rearrangement links TRBV4-3 to TRBJ1-5; 10 bases are shared with TRBD1. CDR3 length: 18 residues. Unmatched junction bases numbered 11, after V lost 0 bases and J lost 6 bases. Germline CDR1 and CDR2: LGHNA and YSLEER. CDR3 nucleotides: TGCGCCAGCAGCCAAGAAATAGGGAGACAGGGGGCAGGTCAGCCCCAGCATTCT. This gives the protein CASSQEIGRQGAGQPQHS.

The chain recombines TRBV18 with TRBJ1-1, with 10 bases that match TRBD1. The ends lost 0 bases at V and 5 bases at J; junction bases unmatched: 3. The CDR3 sequence is 15 residues long. The germline gives CDR1 KGHSH, CDR2 LQKENI. The chain's CDR3 is CASSPPGTGVTEAFF. DNA of the CDR3: TGTGCCAGCTCACCACCCGGGACAGGGGTTACTGAAGCTTTCTTT.

This clonotype was seen many times. For the CDR3, the DNA is TGCAGTGCACGGGGAAGGCAAGAGACCCAGTACTTC. Amino acid sequence: CSARGRQETQYF. V usage is TRBV20-1 and J usage is TRBJ2-5; D possibly corresponds to TRBD2 (5 bases). There are 12 residues in the CDR3. Germline loops: CDR1 DFQATT, CDR2 SNEGSKA (reference sequence). V was cut by 6 bases and J by 2 bases, with 10 bases left in between.

This clonotype occurred many times. The gene calls are TRBV15 and TRBJ2-7, with a possible D match to TRBD1 (5 bases). The length of the CDR3 is 14 residues. Deletions cut 1 base from V and 3 bases from J, with 10 bases between. Germline V CDR1 and CDR2: LNHNV, YYDKDF (reference sequence). CDR3 sequence: CATSRVGALYEQYF. DNA of the CDR3: TGTGCCACCAGCAGAGTTGGGGCTCTCTACGAGCAGTACTTC. Full variable domain (remainder filled in from reference TRBV15 and TRBJ2-7): DAMVIQNPRYQVTQFGKPVTLSCSQTLNHNVMYWYQQKSSQAPKLLFHYYDKDFNNEADTPDNFQSRRPNTSFCFLDIRSPGLGDTAMYLCATSRVGALYEQYFGPGTRLTVT.

This clonotype was observed at least ten times. A junction boundary mismatches the germline segment, possibly from a read error. The chain uses TRBV6-2 or TRBV6-3 and TRBJ2-3, with TRBD2 identical over 8 bases. The germline CDR1 and CDR2 sequences are MNHEY and SVGEGT. The CDR3 totals 11 residues. The CDR3 is CASRSGSGASF. CDR3 in DNA: TGTGCCAGCAGGAGCGGGAGCGGGGCAAGTTTT.

This clonotype was seen more than once but under ten times. V and J are TRBV5-1 and TRBJ1-1; D not resolved. CDR3 length: 14 amino acids. Per the germline V gene, CDR1 is SGHRS and CDR2 is YFSETQ. V was cut by 4 bases and J by 4 bases, with 14 bases left in between. This CDR3 is CASSVDGVRTEAFF. The CDR3 DNA follows: TGCGCCAGCAGCGTGGATGGTGTACGCACTGAAGCTTTCTTT.

The V call is TRBV20-1, the J call TRBJ2-3, with D perhaps TRBD2 (5 bases). CDR1 and CDR2 from the germline V gene are DFQATT and SNEGSKA (reference sequence). V lost 3 bases and J 4 bases, leaving 17 bases between the germline ends. The CDR3 totals 15 residues. The CDR3 sequence: CSASSSNGMADTQYF. In DNA, the CDR3 is TGCAGTGCTAGTTCGTCTAACGGGATGGCAGATACGCAGTATTTT.

This clonotype showed up many times. The V call is TRBV4-3, the J call TRBJ2-3, with D perhaps matching TRBD2 (5 bases). Trimming left V 0 bases short and J 5 bases short, with 6 bases between. Germline values: CDR1 LGHNA, CDR2 YSLEER. This CDR3 spans 13 amino acids. CDR3: CASSQEGLDTQYF. CDR3 in DNA: TGCGCCAGCAGCCAAGAAGGACTAGATACGCAGTATTTT.

By share, this clonotype counts as medium-sized. This sequence joins TRBV29-1 and TRBJ1-4; 8 bases align to TRBD1. The CDR3 sequence is 15 residues long. Germline values: CDR1 SQVTM, CDR2 ANQGSEA. The ends lost 4 bases at V and 8 bases at J; junction bases unmatched: 12. CDR3 nucleotides: TGCAGCGTTGCCGGGACAGGTTTTTCGGACGAAAAACTGTTTTTT. Its translation is CSVAGTGFSDEKLFF.

In its sample, this clonotype was seen many times. The chain employs TRBV9 and TRBJ2-5, with D maybe TRBD2 (6 bases). The CDR3 extends over 15 amino acids. With 0 bases removed from V and 0 bases from J, the gap between germline ends came to 9 bases. The germline gives CDR1 SGDLS, CDR2 YYNGEE. CDR3 sequence: CASSVASGDQETQYF. Written as DNA, the CDR3 is TGTGCCAGCAGCGTAGCTTCGGGGGACCAAGAGACCCAGTACTTC.

This clonotype has ten or more counts. The junction differs from germline at one of its ends, possibly a read error. For the CDR3, the DNA is TGTGCTAGCAGCTTAGCGGGAGGAGGAGATACGCAGTATTTT. Amino acids: CASSLAGGGDTQYF. The chain uses TRBV7-7 and TRBJ2-3; 10 positions match TRBD2. Germline values: CDR1 SSHAT, CDR2 FNYEAQ (reference sequence). This CDR3 has 14 amino acids. Looking up the rest from reference TRBV7-7 and TRBJ2-3 gives the full variable domain: GAGVSQSPRYKVTKRGQDVTLRCDPISSHATLYWYQQALGQGPEFLTYFNYEAQPDKSGLPSDRFSAERPEGSISTLTIQRTEQRDSAMYRCASSLAGGGDTQYFGPGTRLTVL.

A note on this clonotype: The conserved closing phenylalanine or tryptophan is absent in this CDR3, likely reflecting a read error. The chain carries TRBV9 and TRBJ2-5, with 8 bases matching TRBD2. Looked up from germline, CDR1 is SGDLS and CDR2 is YYNGEE. The CDR3 length is 15 residues. V gave up 4 bases and J gave up 2 bases; unmatched junction bases: 7. In DNA, the CDR3 is TGTGCCAGCAGCTCCCGGGGGGGCTCACAAGAGACCCAGTACCTC. Protein product: CASSSRGGSQETQYL.

A note on this clonotype: A read error may produce the germline difference seen at one junction end. The rearrangement joins TRBV20-1 to TRBJ2-1, with TRBD2 matching 11 bases. Germline V lookup: CDR1 DFQATT, CDR2 SNEGSKA (reference sequence). The CDR3 totals 16 residues. The CDR3: CGARDNLGLAGGEQFF. In DNA form, the CDR3 reads TGCGGTGCTAGAGATAATTTAGGGCTAGCGGGAGGTGAGCAGTTCTTC.

This clonotype was counted at least ten times. The V gene is TRBV5-1, the J gene TRBJ1-4, with D unresolved. This CDR3 has 14 residues. Trimming took 4 bases from V and 4 from J, leaving 11 bases between them. Germline lookup yields CDR1 SGHRS and CDR2 YFSETQ. The CDR3 loop is CASSPGSINEKLFF. The CDR3 region has the DNA TGCGCCAGCAGCCCCGGGTCAATTAATGAAAAACTGTTTTTT.

The rearrangement uses TRBV6-2 or TRBV6-3 and TRBJ2-4; D may be TRBD1 (5 bases). This CDR3 spans 15 amino acids. Germline V lookup: CDR1 MNHEY, CDR2 SVGEGT. V lost 4 bases, J lost 0 bases, and 10 bases lay in between. CDR3 protein: CASSFGQGAKNIQYF. The CDR3 DNA is TGTGCCAGCAGTTTCGGGCAGGGAGCCAAAAACATTCAGTACTTC.

This clonotype was seen at least ten times. The chain uses TRBV5-1 and TRBJ2-2, with D maybe TRBD1 (5 bases). The CDR3 contains 18 residues. Germline CDR1 SGHRS, CDR2 YFSETQ. V gave up 0 bases and J gave up 4 bases, with 19 bases separating them. CDR3 sequence: CASSLEAQGRPPTGELFF. CDR3 sequence (DNA): TGCGCCAGCAGCTTGGAGGCCCAGGGAAGGCCCCCCACCGGGGAGCTGTTTTTT. Supplemented by reference TRBV5-1 and TRBJ2-2, the full variable domain reads KAGVTQTPRYLIKTRGQQVTLSCSPISGHRSVSWYQQTPGQGLQFLFEYFSETQRNKGNFPGRFSGRQFSNSRSEMNVSTLELGDSALYLCASSLEAQGRPPTGELFFGEGSRLTVL.

In this sample, this clonotype turned up many times. The V gene is TRBV4-3, the J gene TRBJ2-7, with 13 bases fitting TRBD2. In germline, CDR1 is LGHNA, CDR2 YSLEER. Trimming at V came to 4 bases and at J to 5 bases, leaving 8 bases not matched to a gene. This CDR3 contains 16 residues. The CDR3 DNA follows: TGCGCCAGCAGCCCCCGGGGCGGACTAGCGGGAGACGAGCAGTACTTC. Translating it yields CASSPRGGLAGDEQYF.

Many counts were recorded for this clonotype. V usage is TRBV3-2 and J usage is TRBJ2-1; TRBD2 is the table's D call, not checked against the DNA. TRBV3-2 is reported as a pseudogene. This CDR3 contains 17 residues. In nucleotides, the CDR3 is TGTGCCAGCAGCCAAGAACGTGGCGGGCCACCCCGCAATGAGCAGTTCTTC. Protein product: CASSQERGGPPRNEQFF.

This clonotype is classed as medium-sized. The J gene is TRBJ2-1, the V gene TRBV12-3 or TRBV12-4; D remains unclear. There are 12 residues in the CDR3. V was shortened by 4 bases and J by 7 bases, with 8 bases between the two germline ends. The CDR3 DNA sequence: TGTGCCAGCAGTTCGTATGGGAATGAGCAGTTCTTC. Translating it yields CASSSYGNEQFF.

This clonotype was detected ten times or more. The J gene is TRBJ2-7, the V gene TRBV4-3; a possible D gene is TRBD1 (5 bases). This CDR3 is 14 amino acids long. Trimming took off 0 bases at V and 2 bases at J, with 8 bases between the two ends. Germline CDR1 and CDR2: LGHNA and YSLEER. For the CDR3, the DNA is TGCGCCAGCAGCCAAGAAGACAGAACCTACGAGCAGTACTTC. Protein product: CASSQEDRTYEQYF.

There are many counts of this clonotype. This chain's CDR3 is CSATRRGNEQFF. In DNA, the CDR3 is TGCAGTGCTACTAGACGGGGGAATGAGCAGTTCTTC. This sequence joins TRBV20-1 and TRBJ2-1, with D perhaps TRBD2 (6 bases). CDR3 size: 12 residues. Per germline, CDR1 DFQATT and CDR2 SNEGSKA (reference sequence). The V end was cut by 4 bases, the J end by 7 bases, with 11 bases between.

In its sample, this clonotype was seen many times. This chain links TRBV12-3 or TRBV12-4 with TRBJ2-3, with D possibly being TRBD1 (6 bases). The CDR3 runs 15 residues. Trimming removed 6 bases from V and 3 bases from J, with 16 bases in between. The CDR3 spells CASSPDRSRTDTQYF. Here the CDR3 DNA reads TGTGCCAGCAGCCCCGACAGGAGTCGGACAGATACGCAGTATTTT.

The genes are TRBV6-5 and TRBJ1-5; unclear D gene. The CDR3 contains 12 residues. V lost 6 bases to trimming and J lost 2 bases, with 5 bases between them. Germline CDR1 MNHEY, CDR2 SVGAGI. CDR3: CASRKGNQPQHF. The CDR3, as DNA: TGTGCCAGCAGGAAGGGCAATCAGCCCCAGCATTTT.